This TCR beta chain emerged from a study of cytomegalovirus exposure and HLA in healthy donors. General study findings and limits: Links to common viral pathogens appeared, in a later analysis, for several of the most significant clusters. Within the data, a cluster of highly shared sequence variants was likely a sequencing artifact. A later analysis, which compared TCR beta chains of equal frequency, found the HLA-associated ones more clonally expanded.

Amplification used 60 Vbeta primers and 13 Jbeta primers. Assay: immunoSEQ multiplex PCR; the TCRdb copy retains only in-frame clones and omits some. The sample has approximately 170,000 clones, around four fifths seen once; the top ten hold 4.1%. In the case of this clone: Its antigen is undetermined.

This CDR3 is 13 amino acids long. CDR1 is SNHLY, CDR2 FYNNEI, per germline. Trimming left V 8 bases short and J 3 bases short, with 14 bases between. The chain combines TRBV2 with TRBJ2-7, with TRBD2 as a possible D gene (6 bases). The sequence derives from a man over 45 in good health and CMV-seropositive. Sequenced material: PBMCs. The CDR3 loop is CASGAREYYEQYF. CDR3 coding DNA: TGTGCCAGCGGGGCGCGGGAATACTACGAGCAGTACTTC. Using reference TRBV2 and TRBJ2-7 for the parts outside the CDR3, the full variable domain is EPEVTQTPSHQVTQMGQEVILRCVPISNHLYFYWYRQILGQKVEFLVSFYNNEISEKSEIFDDQFSVERPDGSNFTLKIRSTKLEDSAMYFCASGAREYYEQYFGPGTRLTVT.